This TCR beta chain derives from a study of T cells expressing NK-cell markers. Overall study: Source material for TCR beta repertoires consisted of sorted CD3+CD56+NKG2C+, CD3+CD56+NKG2C- and CD3+CD56-NKG2C+ T cells.

TCRdb re-called the 5' RACE reads and shows each CDR3 protein once, DNA omitted. The sample data list roughly 450,000 distinct CDR3 sequences. Germline CDR1 reads SGHDN; CDR2 reads FVKESK. The CDR3 is 16 amino acids. The receptor was derived from a woman in her 50s in good health. The chain carries TRBV14 and TRBJ2-3; TCRdb's D call of TRBD1 is untestable without DNA. The sequenced sample consisted of blood T cells: a sorted CD56 or NKG2C T cell subset, CD4+ or CD8+ T cells, or bulk PBMC T cells (not recorded which). CDR3 protein: CASSQGPGGLADTQYF. Together with reference TRBV14 and TRBJ2-3, the CDR3 gives the full variable domain: EAGVTQFPSHSVIEKGQTVTLRCDPISGHDNLYWYRRVMGKEIKFLLHFVKESKQDESGMPNNRFLAERTGGTYSTLKVQPAELEDSGVYFCASSQGPGGLADTQYFGPGTRLTVL.